Listed here is a single TCR beta chain. Antigen specificity is unknown. The V gene end was trimmed by 4 bases and the J gene end by 5 bases; junction bases not matched to a gene: 8. The length of the CDR3 is 15 residues. Germline lookup yields CDR1 SGHRS and CDR2 YFSETQ. This entry is derived from a study of shared clonotypes between healthy human individuals. Evenly divided among several immunoSEQ plates was the genomic DNA of each subset. Template amounts of about 270 ng DNA, approximately 30,000 T cell genomes, were employed in unsorted PBMC replicate PCRs. This table comes from immunoSEQ multiplex PCR, and its TCRdb copy is limited to in-frame clones, with some not included. The table records around 500,000 clones, around 80% of them present only once. The study, taken as a whole, reports: The genetic and exposure-history diversity represented was limited by few donors.

Every contributor of samples was a Caucasian grown-up residing in Nashville, Tennessee. This sequence joins TRBV5-1 and TRBJ2-1; 8 positions agree with TRBD1. Material for sequencing was PBMCs. The TCR sequence derives from a woman aged 40 to 55 in good health. Some clones in this sample may be carry-over from other donors' samples. CDR3 loop: CASSPSGQGDNEQFF. CDR3 nucleotides: TGCGCCAGCAGCCCATCCGGACAGGGAGACAATGAGCAGTTCTTC.